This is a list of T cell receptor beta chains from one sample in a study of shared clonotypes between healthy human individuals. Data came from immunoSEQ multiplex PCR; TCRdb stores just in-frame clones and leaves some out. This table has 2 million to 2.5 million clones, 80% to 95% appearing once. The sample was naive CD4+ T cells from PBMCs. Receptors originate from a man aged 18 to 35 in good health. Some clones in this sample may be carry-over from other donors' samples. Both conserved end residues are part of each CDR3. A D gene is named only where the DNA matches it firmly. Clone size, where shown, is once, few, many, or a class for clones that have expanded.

CDR3 protein: CASSAQGSNQPQHF; CDR3 DNA: TGTGCCAGCAGCGCACAGGGATCTAATCAGCCCCAGCATTTT; V gene: TRBV2; D gene: -; clone size: -; J gene: TRBJ1-5
CDR3 protein: CASSLRQQNTEAFF; CDR3 DNA: TGTGCCAGCAGTTTAAGACAGCAGAACACTGAAGCTTTCTTT; V gene: TRBV28; D gene: -; clone size: -; J gene: TRBJ1-1
CDR3 protein: CASRAGPRGEKLFF; CDR3 DNA: TGTGCCAGCAGGGCAGGCCCCAGGGGTGAAAAACTGTTTTTT; V gene: TRBV28; D gene: -; clone size: -; J gene: TRBJ1-4
CDR3 protein: CASSPPLTGAYNEQFF; CDR3 DNA: TGCGCCAGCAGCCCCCCCCTGACAGGGGCCTACAATGAGCAGTTCTTC; V gene: TRBV5-1; D gene: TRBD1; clone size: -; J gene: TRBJ2-1
CDR3 protein: CASSSPGFSGNTIYF; CDR3 DNA: TGTGCCAGCAGTTCTCCGGGATTCTCTGGAAACACCATATATTTT; V gene: TRBV28; D gene: -; clone size: -; J gene: TRBJ1-3
CDR3 protein: CASSPLRGTWVDTQYF; CDR3 DNA: TGTGCCAGCAGTCCCCTTCGGGGGACCTGGGTAGATACGCAGTATTTT; V gene: TRBV28; D gene: -; clone size: -; J gene: TRBJ2-3
CDR3 protein: CASSLDFSQPQHF; CDR3 DNA: TGTGCCAGCAGCCTTGATTTCTCACAGCCCCAGCATTTT; V gene: TRBV7-2; D gene: -; clone size: -; J gene: TRBJ1-5
CDR3 protein: CASSQQQGMDGYTF; CDR3 DNA: TGTGCCAGCAGTCAACAACAGGGAATGGACGGCTACACCTTC; V gene: TRBV28; D gene: -; clone size: -; J gene: TRBJ1-2
CDR3 protein: CASSLVYRAGNTEAFF; CDR3 DNA: TGTGCCAGCAGCTTAGTTTACAGGGCGGGTAACACTGAAGCTTTCTTT; V gene: TRBV7-2; D gene: -; clone size: -; J gene: TRBJ1-1
CDR3 protein: CASSLRQGLLETQYF; CDR3 DNA: TGTGCCAGCAGCTTACGGCAGGGGTTGTTAGAGACCCAGTACTTC; V gene: TRBV7-2; D gene: -; clone size: -; J gene: TRBJ2-5
CDR3 protein: CASSRGLETNTQYF; CDR3 DNA: TGTGCCAGCTCACGCGGCTTGGAGACCAATACGCAGTATTTT; V gene: TRBV18; D gene: -; clone size: -; J gene: TRBJ2-3
CDR3 protein: CASSSQGISNYGYTF; CDR3 DNA: TGTGCCAGCAGCTCACAGGGGATTTCCAACTATGGCTACACCTTC; V gene: TRBV5-5; D gene: TRBD1; clone size: -; J gene: TRBJ1-2
CDR3 protein: CASSLAVGDRGIGEQFF; CDR3 DNA: TGTGCCAGCAGCTTAGCGGTCGGGGACAGGGGGATCGGTGAGCAGTTCTTC; V gene: TRBV7-9; D gene: TRBD1; clone size: -; J gene: TRBJ2-1
CDR3 protein: CASSLGFVGTYNEQFF; CDR3 DNA: TGTGCCAGCAGCTTAGGGTTTGTGGGGACCTACAATGAGCAGTTCTTC; V gene: TRBV7-9; D gene: -; clone size: -; J gene: TRBJ2-1
CDR3 protein: CASSPGQGLDTIYF; CDR3 DNA: TGTGCCAGCTCACCTGGACAGGGTCTGGACACCATATATTTT; V gene: TRBV18; D gene: TRBD1; clone size: -; J gene: TRBJ1-3
CDR3 protein: CASSPHQRLAGYNEQFF; CDR3 DNA: TGTGCCAGCAGTCCTCATCAGAGACTAGCGGGGTACAATGAGCAGTTCTTC; V gene: TRBV6-4; D gene: TRBD2; clone size: -; J gene: TRBJ2-1
CDR3 protein: CASSLTRGGVHNEQFF; CDR3 DNA: TGTGCCAGCAGCTTAACGAGGGGTGGCGTACACAATGAGCAGTTCTTC; V gene: TRBV7-3; D gene: -; clone size: -; J gene: TRBJ2-1
CDR3 protein: CASRFRVEAFF; CDR3 DNA: TGTGCCAGCAGGTTCCGGGTTGAAGCTTTCTTT; V gene: TRBV5-8; D gene: -; clone size: -; J gene: TRBJ1-1
CDR3 protein: CASSLGLTAELFF; CDR3 DNA: TGTGCCAGCAGCTTAGGACTGACAGCCGAACTGTTTTTT; V gene: TRBV7-3; D gene: -; clone size: -; J gene: TRBJ1-4
CDR3 protein: CASSGSLRAPYNEQFF; CDR3 DNA: TGTGCCAGCAGTGGGTCCTTACGGGCGCCGTACAATGAGCAGTTCTTC; V gene: TRBV2; D gene: -; clone size: once; J gene: TRBJ2-1
CDR3 protein: CASSLGQGPNEKLFF; CDR3 DNA: TGTGCCAGCAGCCTTGGACAGGGACCGAATGAAAAACTGTTTTTT; V gene: TRBV4-2; D gene: TRBD1; clone size: -; J gene: TRBJ1-4
CDR3 protein: CASSPEGGKNTEAFF; CDR3 DNA: TGTGCCAGCAGCCCCGAGGGCGGAAAGAACACTGAAGCTTTCTTT; V gene: TRBV6-4; D gene: -; clone size: -; J gene: TRBJ1-1
CDR3 protein: CASSRLAGSTGELFF; CDR3 DNA: TGTGCCAGCTCCCGGCTAGCGGGATCCACCGGGGAGCTGTTTTTT; V gene: TRBV7-6; D gene: TRBD2; clone size: -; J gene: TRBJ2-2
CDR3 protein: CASSLPLTGTDTQYF; CDR3 DNA: TGTGCCAGCAGTTTACCTCTGACAGGCACAGATACGCAGTATTTT; V gene: TRBV28; D gene: -; clone size: -; J gene: TRBJ2-3
CDR3 protein: CASSYDRAYGYTF; CDR3 DNA: TGTGCCAGCAGCTATGACAGGGCATATGGCTACACCTTC; V gene: TRBV28; D gene: TRBD1; clone size: -; J gene: TRBJ1-2
CDR3 protein: CASSGRDTDTQYF; CDR3 DNA: TGTGCCAGCAGTGGTCGGGACACAGATACGCAGTATTTT; V gene: TRBV6-1; D gene: -; clone size: -; J gene: TRBJ2-3
CDR3 protein: CASSLYGTVSGNTIYF; CDR3 DNA: TGTGCCAGCAGTTTATACGGGACAGTGAGTGGAAACACCATATATTTT; V gene: TRBV28; D gene: TRBD1; clone size: -; J gene: TRBJ1-3
CDR3 protein: CASRPRDRHNQPQHF; CDR3 DNA: TGTGCCAGCAGGCCCCGGGACAGACATAATCAGCCCCAGCATTTT; V gene: TRBV6-5; D gene: TRBD1; clone size: -; J gene: TRBJ1-5
CDR3 protein: CAWSPGQVRLGEQFF; CDR3 DNA: TGTGCCTGGAGTCCCGGACAGGTCAGGCTGGGAGAGCAGTTCTTC; V gene: TRBV30; D gene: TRBD1; clone size: -; J gene: TRBJ2-1
CDR3 protein: CASSYGHAAPKAFF; CDR3 DNA: TGTGCCAGCAGTTACGGACACGCGGCGCCGAAAGCTTTCTTT; V gene: TRBV6-5; D gene: -; clone size: -; J gene: TRBJ1-1
CDR3 protein: CSVETRMNTEAFF; CDR3 DNA: TGCAGCGTCGAGACAAGAATGAACACTGAAGCTTTCTTT; V gene: TRBV29-1; D gene: -; clone size: -; J gene: TRBJ1-1
CDR3 protein: CASSYGTVTYNEQFF; CDR3 DNA: TGTGCCAGCAGTTACGGGACAGTTACCTACAATGAGCAGTTCTTC; V gene: TRBV6-5; D gene: TRBD1; clone size: once; J gene: TRBJ2-1
CDR3 protein: CASSLSGSTDTQYF; CDR3 DNA: TGTGCCAGCAGCTTAAGCGGAAGCACAGATACGCAGTATTTT; V gene: TRBV7-3; D gene: -; clone size: -; J gene: TRBJ2-3
CDR3 protein: CASSLGPTEGTQYF; CDR3 DNA: TGCGCCAGCAGCTTGGGTCCGACCGAGGGGACCCAGTACTTC; V gene: TRBV5-1; D gene: -; clone size: -; J gene: TRBJ2-5
CDR3 protein: CASSFRPYSPFSGNTIYF; CDR3 DNA: TGTGCCAGCAGCTTTAGGCCCTACTCTCCTTTCTCTGGAAACACCATATATTTT; V gene: TRBV7-9; D gene: -; clone size: -; J gene: TRBJ1-3
CDR3 protein: CASRKDSYNEQFF; CDR3 DNA: TGTGCCAGCAGAAAGGACAGCTACAATGAGCAGTTCTTC; V gene: TRBV6-5; D gene: -; clone size: -; J gene: TRBJ2-1
CDR3 protein: CASSPRTSVYEQYF; CDR3 DNA: TGTGCCAGCAGCCCAAGGACTAGCGTCTACGAGCAGTACTTC; V gene: TRBV7-9; D gene: TRBD2; clone size: -; J gene: TRBJ2-7
CDR3 protein: CASSQDQAYGYTF; CDR3 DNA: TGTGCCAGCAGCCAAGATCAGGCCTATGGCTACACCTTC; V gene: TRBV4-2; D gene: -; clone size: -; J gene: TRBJ1-2
CDR3 protein: CASRVTSGSSYEQYF; CDR3 DNA: TGCGCCAGCAGGGTAACTAGCGGGAGTTCCTACGAGCAGTACTTC; V gene: TRBV10-2; D gene: TRBD2; clone size: -; J gene: TRBJ2-7
CDR3 protein: CASGLGLAGGDEQFF; CDR3 DNA: TGTGCTAGTGGCCTGGGACTAGCGGGAGGGGATGAGCAGTTCTTC; V gene: TRBV12-5; D gene: TRBD2; clone size: -; J gene: TRBJ2-1
CDR3 protein: CASSTSGSSYEQYF; CDR3 DNA: TGCGCCAGCAGCACCAGCGGGAGCTCCTACGAGCAGTACTTC; V gene: TRBV5-1; D gene: TRBD2; clone size: -; J gene: TRBJ2-7
CDR3 protein: CASRQGLGGTEAFF; CDR3 DNA: TGCGCCAGCAGACAGGGGCTTGGTGGCACTGAAGCTTTCTTT; V gene: TRBV5-1; D gene: TRBD1; clone size: -; J gene: TRBJ1-1
CDR3 protein: CAWSQGLANEKLFF; CDR3 DNA: TGTGCCTGGAGTCAGGGGTTGGCTAATGAAAAACTGTTTTTT; V gene: TRBV30; D gene: -; clone size: few; J gene: TRBJ1-4
CDR3 protein: CASSLDGTHGYTF; CDR3 DNA: TGTGCCAGCAGCTTGGACGGGACACATGGCTACACCTTC; V gene: TRBV5-6; D gene: -; clone size: -; J gene: TRBJ1-2
CDR3 protein: CASSHDGKERGTQYF; CDR3 DNA: TGCGCCAGCAGCCATGACGGGAAAGAGAGGGGAACCCAGTACTTC; V gene: TRBV4-1; D gene: -; clone size: -; J gene: TRBJ2-5
CDR3 protein: CASSLVSYEQYF; CDR3 DNA: TGCGCCAGCAGCCTCGTCTCCTACGAGCAGTACTTC; V gene: TRBV5-1; D gene: -; clone size: -; J gene: TRBJ2-7
CDR3 protein: CASSPRIRTRTGELFF; CDR3 DNA: TGCGCCAGCAGCCCAAGAATACGGACGAGGACCGGGGAGCTGTTTTTT; V gene: TRBV4-3; D gene: -; clone size: -; J gene: TRBJ2-2
CDR3 protein: CASSPQAAREPQHF; CDR3 DNA: TGTGCCAGCTCACCACAGGCCGCCAGGGAGCCCCAGCATTTT; V gene: TRBV18; D gene: -; clone size: -; J gene: TRBJ1-5
CDR3 protein: CASSVSNVRGTDTQYF; CDR3 DNA: TGTGCCAGCAGCGTATCTAATGTTAGGGGCACAGATACGCAGTATTTT; V gene: TRBV9; D gene: -; clone size: -; J gene: TRBJ2-3
CDR3 protein: CASSDGSTDTQYF; CDR3 DNA: TGTGCCAGTAGTGACGGGAGCACAGATACGCAGTATTTT; V gene: TRBV19; D gene: -; clone size: -; J gene: TRBJ2-3
CDR3 protein: CASSEQGSSYEQYF; CDR3 DNA: TGTGCCAGCAGTGAGCAGGGCAGCTCCTACGAGCAGTACTTC; V gene: TRBV2; D gene: -; clone size: -; J gene: TRBJ2-7
CDR3 protein: CASSLGDRVNTEAFF; CDR3 DNA: TGTGCCAGCAGCTTGGGAGACAGGGTGAACACTGAAGCTTTCTTT; V gene: TRBV5-8; D gene: TRBD1; clone size: -; J gene: TRBJ1-1
CDR3 protein: CASRETGRTDTQYF; CDR3 DNA: TGTGCCAGCAGGGAGACAGGGCGCACAGATACGCAGTATTTT; V gene: TRBV28; D gene: TRBD1; clone size: -; J gene: TRBJ2-3
CDR3 protein: CASSLPLKVPGQQDYEQYF; CDR3 DNA: TGTGCCAGCAGTTTGCCCCTCAAAGTACCGGGACAGCAGGACTACGAGCAGTACTTC; V gene: TRBV28; D gene: TRBD1; clone size: -; J gene: TRBJ2-7
CDR3 protein: CASSSAGLYQETQYF; CDR3 DNA: TGTGCCAGCAGTTCGGCGGGCCTGTACCAAGAGACCCAGTACTTC; V gene: TRBV27; D gene: -; clone size: -; J gene: TRBJ2-5